The next 15 T cell receptor beta chains were all read from a single sample in a study of blood T cell repertoires in COVID-19. The table came from immunoSEQ multiplex PCR; TCRdb's copy has only in-frame clones and leaves some out. The table includes tens of thousands of clones, just over 85% detected once. The specimen sequenced was peripheral blood. The receptors come from a man aged 55 to 70 with acute or convalescent COVID-19.

V is TRBV6-5 and J is TRBJ1-2; 7 bases line up with TRBD1. Germline V gene data show CDR1 as MNHEY and CDR2 as SVGAGI. This CDR3 has 15 residues. With V trimmed by 5 bases and J by 3 bases, 9 bases remained unmatched. The CDR3 loop is CASSISGGVDYGYTF. In DNA form, the CDR3 reads TGTGCCAGCAGTATCTCAGGGGGAGTGGACTATGGCTACACCTTC.

The rearrangement uses TRBV28 and TRBJ1-2, with 8 bases lining up with TRBD1. CDR1 and CDR2 (germline): MDHEN, SYDVKM. J was trimmed by 5 bases and V by 5 bases; bases with no gene match: 4. CDR3 length: 13 residues. Here the CDR3 reads CASSQRTGYGYTF. The CDR3 DNA reads TGTGCCAGCAGTCAACGGACAGGGTATGGCTACACCTTC.

The chain recombines TRBV6-5 with TRBJ2-7; D not certain. Trimming stripped 5 bases from V and 2 bases from J, with 7 bases between. Germline lookup yields CDR1 MNHEY and CDR2 SVGAGI. This CDR3 has 12 residues. The CDR3 DNA reads TGTGCCAGCAGTCCCCACACCTACGAGCAGTACTTC. Residues: CASSPHTYEQYF.

The chain combines TRBV11-3 with TRBJ2-3; TRBD2 aligns across 11 bases. Germline-derived CDR1 and CDR2 are SGHNT and YENEEA. CDR3 length equals 15 residues. The trim removed 2 bases at V and 6 bases at J, leaving 4 bases unmatched. CDR3 sequence reads: CASSLRLAGIDTQYF. Written as DNA, the CDR3 is TGTGCCAGCAGCTTAAGACTAGCGGGAATTGATACGCAGTATTTT.

This rearrangement joins TRBV5-1 to TRBJ2-5; 10 positions match TRBD2. The V and J ends lost 4 bases and 1 base, in that order; junction bases with no gene match: 4. This CDR3 region has 15 residues. Per the germline V gene, CDR1 is SGHRS and CDR2 is YFSETQ. CDR3 nucleotide sequence: TGCGCCAGCAGCGACGCTAGCGGGAGCCAAGAGACCCAGTACTTC. It yields the protein CASSDASGSQETQYF.

As DNA, the CDR3 is TGTGCCAGCAGCGTTAGAGCTCGCGGGACAGGGTTCCACGAGCAGTACTTC. This gives the protein CASSVRARGTGFHEQYF. The chain has TRBV21-1 and TRBJ2-7; the listed D gene, TRBD1, was not tested against the DNA. TRBV21-1 is assigned pseudogene status. This CDR3 has 17 amino acids.

This chain connects TRBV28 to TRBJ2-4, with D perhaps matching TRBD2 (5 bases). V lost 7 bases, J lost 1 base, and 14 bases lay in between. CDR1 MDHEN and CDR2 SYDVKM come from the germline V gene. The CDR3 runs 15 residues. Written as DNA, the CDR3 is TGTGCCAGCAATGAGCGGACGGGGGCCAAAAACATTCAGTACTTC. It yields the protein CASNERTGAKNIQYF.

This chain connects TRBV7-9 to TRBJ1-1, with TRBD1 matching over 8 bases. CDR3 length: 16 residues. The V and J ends lost 4 bases and 8 bases, in that order; junction bases with no gene match: 15. Looked up from germline, CDR1 is SEHNR and CDR2 is FQNEAQ (reference sequence). This CDR3 reads CASSSTDRATGGEAFF. CDR3 coding DNA: TGTGCCAGCAGCTCGACGGACAGGGCCACCGGAGGAGAAGCTTTCTTT.

The chain combines TRBV19 with TRBJ1-5; TRBD1 aligns across 11 bases. From germline, CDR1 is LNHDA and CDR2 SQIVND (reference sequence). CDR3 size: 19 residues. V trimming: 5 bases; J trimming: 7 bases; junction bases outside the gene matches: 19. CDR3 sequence (DNA): TGTGCCAGTAGTGCCCGAAGCGACCGGGACAGGGGGACTAGACAGCCCCAGCATTTT. As protein: CASSARSDRDRGTRQPQHF.

The chain uses TRBV3-1 (or the pseudogene TRBV3-2) and TRBJ2-4; 14 bases line up with TRBD2. Germline V gene lookup returns CDR1 LGHDT and CDR2 YNNKEL (reference sequence). This CDR3 spans 15 amino acids. V lost 5 bases to trimming and J lost 11 bases; unmatched junction nucleotides: 8. This chain's CDR3 is CASSAPGLAGAVQYF. The CDR3 DNA sequence: TGTGCCAGCAGCGCCCCGGGACTAGCGGGGGCGGTTCAGTACTTC.

The J gene is TRBJ2-1, the V gene TRBV28; 7 nucleotides align to TRBD1. CDR1 and CDR2 (germline): MDHEN, SYDVKM. V lost 6 bases and J lost 4; bases outside the gene matches: 6. CDR3 length equals 14 residues. CDR3 in amino acids: CASSPTGLYNEQFF. CDR3 nucleotide sequence: TGTGCCAGCAGCCCGACAGGGTTATACAATGAGCAGTTCTTC.

The rearrangement links TRBV20-1 to TRBJ2-1; the D gene is possibly TRBD2 (7 bases). CDR1 is DFQATT and CDR2 is SNEGSKA in the germline V gene (reference sequence). The CDR3 has 16 amino acids. The V and J ends lost 3 bases and 2 bases respectively, with 17 bases between them. CDR3 amino acids: CSASLSRGGPYNEQFF. The DNA for the CDR3 is TGCAGTGCTAGTCTTTCGAGGGGGGGACCCTACAATGAGCAGTTCTTC.

The chain has TRBV15 and TRBJ1-3; 9 bases match TRBD1. After removal of 4 bases from V and 0 bases from J, the junction contained 10 bases not matched to a gene. Germline V gene sequence: CDR1 LNHNV, CDR2 YYDKDF (reference sequence). The CDR3 runs to 18 residues. CDR3: CATSTGRDRAFSGNTIYF. CDR3 bases: TGTGCCACCAGCACCGGGAGGGACAGGGCTTTCTCTGGAAACACCATATATTTT.

The gene calls are TRBV5-4 and TRBJ2-7, with 7 bases that match TRBD1. With V trimmed by 0 bases and J by 5 bases, 8 bases remained unmatched. The CDR3 contains 15 residues. Looked up from germline, CDR1 is SGHNT and CDR2 is YYREEE (reference sequence). The CDR3 DNA follows: TGTGCCAGCAGCTTGGGGAAGACAGGGTTCAACGAGCAGTACTTC. Translation: CASSLGKTGFNEQYF.

The CDR3 DNA reads as TGTGCCAGCAGCTTGGGACTAGCGGCTGAATACAATGAGCAGTTCTTC. Its translation: CASSLGLAAEYNEQFF. This rearrangement joins TRBV5-5 to TRBJ2-1, with 9 bases that match TRBD2. The germline V gene encodes CDR1 SGHKS and CDR2 YYEKEE (reference sequence). The trim removed 0 bases at V and 4 bases at J, leaving 5 bases unmatched. The CDR3 length is 16 residues.